This T cell receptor (beta chain) was retrieved from a study of early T cells in non-severe SARS-CoV-2 infection. Study overall: Sequencing targeted bulk RNA from unsorted whole blood, leaving chains unpaired. Study outcomes and limitations: Database matching using VDJdb favored anti-spike CD8 responses, with private and CD4 specificities left missing.

Unique molecular identifier tags were affixed to discrete cDNA molecules. TCRdb redid the calling of the 5' RACE reads with MiXCR, one entry per CDR3 protein. Here the sample spans roughly 80,000 distinct CDR3 sequences, 8.5% to 10% being singletons. Concerning this clonotype itself: No antigen is known for it.

The CDR3 totals 13 residues. The V gene end was trimmed by 8 bases and the J gene end by 6 bases; junction bases not matched to a gene: 5. Per the germline V gene, CDR1 is SNHLY and CDR2 is FYNNEI. The receptor was derived from an adult who was a healthcare worker with PCR-confirmed SARS-CoV-2 infection or an uninfected control (not recorded which). The sample consisted of whole blood. The chain links TRBV2 to TRBJ2-1; 9 bases agree with TRBD1. The CDR3 sequence is CASEGTGSNEQFF. The CDR3 DNA reads TGTGCCAGCGAGGGGACAGGGAGCAATGAGCAGTTCTTC.